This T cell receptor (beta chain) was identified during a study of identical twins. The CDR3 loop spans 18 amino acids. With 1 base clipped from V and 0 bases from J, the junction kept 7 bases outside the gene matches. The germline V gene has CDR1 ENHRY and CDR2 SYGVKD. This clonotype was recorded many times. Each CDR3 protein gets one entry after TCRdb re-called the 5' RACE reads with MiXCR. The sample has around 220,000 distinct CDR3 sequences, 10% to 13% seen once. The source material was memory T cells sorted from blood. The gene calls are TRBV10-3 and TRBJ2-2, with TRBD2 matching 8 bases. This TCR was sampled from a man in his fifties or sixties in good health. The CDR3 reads CAISEWGVAGTNTGELFF. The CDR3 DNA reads TGTGCCATCAGTGAGTGGGGGGTAGCGGGGACGAACACCGGGGAGCTGTTTTTT.